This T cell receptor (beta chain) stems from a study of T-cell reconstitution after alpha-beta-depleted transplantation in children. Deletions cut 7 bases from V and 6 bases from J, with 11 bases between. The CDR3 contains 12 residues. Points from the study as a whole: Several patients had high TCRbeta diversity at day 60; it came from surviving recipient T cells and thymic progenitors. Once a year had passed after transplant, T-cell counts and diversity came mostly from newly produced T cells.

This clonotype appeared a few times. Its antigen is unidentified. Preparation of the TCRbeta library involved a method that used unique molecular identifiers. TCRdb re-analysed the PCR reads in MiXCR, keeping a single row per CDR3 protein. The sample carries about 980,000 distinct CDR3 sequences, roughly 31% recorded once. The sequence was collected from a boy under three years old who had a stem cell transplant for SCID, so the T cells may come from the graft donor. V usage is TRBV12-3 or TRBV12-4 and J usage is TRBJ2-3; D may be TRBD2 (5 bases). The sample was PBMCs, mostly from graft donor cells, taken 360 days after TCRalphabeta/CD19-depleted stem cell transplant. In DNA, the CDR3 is TGTGCCAGCAATACGGGGTTCGATACGCAGTATTTT. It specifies CASNTGFDTQYF.